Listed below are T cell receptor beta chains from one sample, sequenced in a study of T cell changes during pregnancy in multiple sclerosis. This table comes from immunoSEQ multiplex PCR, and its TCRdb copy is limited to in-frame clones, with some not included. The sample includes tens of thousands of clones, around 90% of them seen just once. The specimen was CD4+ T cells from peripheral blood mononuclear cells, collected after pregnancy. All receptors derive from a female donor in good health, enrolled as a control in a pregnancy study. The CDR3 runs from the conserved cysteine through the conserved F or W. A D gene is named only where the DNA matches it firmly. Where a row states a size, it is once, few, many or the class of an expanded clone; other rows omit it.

DNA: TGTGCCAGCAGCTTACGGGGGGCTGGAAACACCATATATTTT
CDR3: CASSLRGAGNTIYF
D: -
size: -
J: TRBJ1-3
length: 14
V: TRBV13

DNA: TGTGCCAGCAGTTCGGGACTAGGATATTACGAGCAGTACTTC
CDR3: CASSSGLGYYEQYF
D: TRBD2
size: -
J: TRBJ2-7
length: 14
V: TRBV27

DNA: TGTGCCAGTCACCGGGATGAAAATTCACCCCTCCACTTT
CDR3: CASHRDENSPLHF
D: -
size: -
J: TRBJ1-6
length: 13
V: TRBV6-1

DNA: TGTGCCAGCAGCTTATTAACGGGGGACAGTATTAACTATGGCTACACCTTC
CDR3: CASSLLTGDSINYGYTF
D: TRBD1
size: -
J: TRBJ1-2
length: 17
V: TRBV5-4

DNA: TGCGCCAGCAGTGTGTGGCTAGCGGGGCTACAAGAGACCCAGTACTTC
CDR3: CASSVWLAGLQETQYF
D: TRBD2
size: -
J: TRBJ2-5
length: 16
V: TRBV10-2

DNA: TGTGCCACCGCTGGGGCGGGGGGCCAGGGTTCACCCCTCCACTTT
CDR3: CATAGAGGQGSPLHF
D: -
size: few
J: TRBJ1-6
length: 15
V: TRBV6-1

DNA: TGTGCCAGTAGTACCTTCCATGAGCAGTTCTTC
CDR3: CASSTFHEQFF
D: -
size: -
J: TRBJ2-1
length: 11
V: TRBV19

DNA: TGTGCCAGCTCCCCCGGGACAGGCAACACTGAAGCTTTCTTT
CDR3: CASSPGTGNTEAFF
D: TRBD1
size: -
J: TRBJ1-1
length: 14
V: TRBV18

DNA: TGTGCCAGCAGCTTAAGGGGGATCCAAGAGACCCAGTACTTC
CDR3: CASSLRGIQETQYF
D: -
size: -
J: TRBJ2-5
length: 14
V: TRBV7-2

DNA: TGTGCCAGCACCCCCCCGGGGATCGGGGGGACCCAGTACTTC
CDR3: CASTPPGIGGTQYF
D: -
size: -
J: TRBJ2-5
length: 14
V: TRBV27

DNA: TGTGCCAGCAGCGTAGTCCTAGCGGGACGTGAGACCCAGTACTTC
CDR3: CASSVVLAGRETQYF
D: TRBD2
size: -
J: TRBJ2-5
length: 15
V: TRBV9

DNA: TGCGCCAGCAGGTCCGGGACAGGGTGGACTGAAGCTTTCTTT
CDR3: CASRSGTGWTEAFF
D: TRBD1
size: few
J: TRBJ1-1
length: 14
V: TRBV10-1

DNA: TGCGCCAGCAGCTTAGCGGGGGCTAGCACAGATACGCAGTATTTT
CDR3: CASSLAGASTDTQYF
D: TRBD2
size: -
J: TRBJ2-3
length: 15
V: TRBV5-1

DNA: TGCGCCAGCAGCCAAGAGACTAGCGGGAGTTCCGAGCAGTACTTC
CDR3: CASSQETSGSSEQYF
D: TRBD2
size: -
J: TRBJ2-7
length: 15
V: TRBV4-1

DNA: TGTGCCAGCAGTTACCGGGACTTCGGCGAGCAGTACTTC
CDR3: CASSYRDFGEQYF
D: -
size: -
J: TRBJ2-7
length: 13
V: TRBV6-6

DNA: TGTGCCAGCAGTTACTTTAGCGAAAAATACAATGAGCAGTTCTTC
CDR3: CASSYFSEKYNEQFF
D: -
size: -
J: TRBJ2-1
length: 15
V: TRBV6-5

DNA: TGTGCCAGCAGCTTAGACAGATTCTACAATGAGCAGTTCTTC
CDR3: CASSLDRFYNEQFF
D: -
size: once
J: TRBJ2-1
length: 14
V: TRBV7-2

DNA: TGTGCCAGCAGTCCCGACTACCAAAACATTCAGTACTTC
CDR3: CASSPDYQNIQYF
D: -
size: once
J: TRBJ2-4
length: 13
V: TRBV2

DNA: TGTGCCAGCGGTAGGAGCGCCAGCGGGATACCCTACGAGCAGTACTTC
CDR3: CASGRSASGIPYEQYF
D: TRBD2
size: -
J: TRBJ2-7
length: 16
V: TRBV27

DNA: TGTGCCAGCAGCTTAGTGGCGCGGGGTCTCTCCTACAATGAGCAGTTCTTC
CDR3: CASSLVARGLSYNEQFF
D: -
size: -
J: TRBJ2-1
length: 17
V: TRBV7-9

DNA: TGTGCCAGCAGCGTCGAGGGGGGGACTTACAATGAGCAGTTCTTC
CDR3: CASSVEGGTYNEQFF
D: -
size: -
J: TRBJ2-1
length: 15
V: TRBV7-2

DNA: TGTGCCAGCAGCGGTCCCGGGACAGGGAACACTGAAGCTTTCTTT
CDR3: CASSGPGTGNTEAFF
D: TRBD1
size: -
J: TRBJ1-1
length: 15
V: TRBV9

DNA: TGCGCCAGCAGCTTGACTACAGGGGACACCGGGGAGCTGTTTTTT
CDR3: CASSLTTGDTGELFF
D: TRBD1
size: -
J: TRBJ2-2
length: 15
V: TRBV5-1

DNA: TGTGCCAGCAGCGCGCAGAGGGAGACCCAGTACTTC
CDR3: CASSAQRETQYF
D: -
size: -
J: TRBJ2-5
length: 12
V: TRBV7-2

DNA: TGTGCCATCAGTGAGTCCCTAGCGGGAGTACGGAAAGAGACCCAGTACTTC
CDR3: CAISESLAGVRKETQYF
D: TRBD2
size: -
J: TRBJ2-5
length: 17
V: TRBV10-3

DNA: TGTGCCAGCAGCTTGGGGCAACGGGAGGCGGATGAGCAGTTCTTC
CDR3: CASSLGQREADEQFF
D: TRBD2
size: -
J: TRBJ2-1
length: 15
V: TRBV5-4

DNA: TGTGCCAGCACCCCCCAGAAGGGGGCTGCAGGAAACACCATATATTTT
CDR3: CASTPQKGAAGNTIYF
D: TRBD1
size: -
J: TRBJ1-3
length: 16
V: TRBV6-6

DNA: TGTGCCAGCAGTTCAACGACAGGGCAGGGCTTC
CDR3: CASSSTTGQGF
D: TRBD1
size: -
J: TRBJ1-2
length: 11
V: TRBV28

DNA: TGCAGCGTGCAAGGATCATACAGGGTGGGTCCTGAAGCTTTCTTT
CDR3: CSVQGSYRVGPEAFF
D: -
size: -
J: TRBJ1-1
length: 15
V: TRBV29-1

DNA: TGTGCCAGCAGCCTCCGCCTGGGACAGGGTAACTATGGCTACACCTTC
CDR3: CASSLRLGQGNYGYTF
D: TRBD1
size: -
J: TRBJ1-2
length: 16
V: TRBV14

DNA: TGTGCCTGGAGAGAATTCGGAGTGAACACTGAAGCTTTCTTT
CDR3: CAWREFGVNTEAFF
D: -
size: -
J: TRBJ1-1
length: 14
V: TRBV30

DNA: TGTGCCAGCAGCGTAGGACAGGGGGCTGGGTATGGCTACACCTTC
CDR3: CASSVGQGAGYGYTF
D: TRBD1
size: few
J: TRBJ1-2
length: 15
V: TRBV9

DNA: TGCGCCAGCAGCCCCGAAGCGGTTCGACGAAACACTGAAGCTTTCTTT
CDR3: CASSPEAVRRNTEAFF
D: -
size: -
J: TRBJ1-1
length: 16
V: TRBV5-1